Reported below is one TCR beta chain. Antigen: not known. Stated time point: week 23, last vaccination. All doses held 300 ug of mutant IDH1 20-mer peptide, with topical imiquimod. The data originate from a study of a mutant IDH1 vaccine in newly diagnosed glioma. Study as a whole: Antecedent treatment encompassed radiotherapy, temozolomide, or their combination; the majority received both. General study findings and limits: Among top peripheral T cell clonotypes, changes seemed unrelated to pseudoprogression.

The assay was immunoSEQ multiplex PCR, and TCRdb's table has in-frame clones only and misses some. The sample carries about 54,000 clones, approximately 80% recorded once. This TCR was recovered from a man between 40 and 49 years old with glioma. The sample here was PBMCs, taken from a glioma patient whose treatment included an IDH1 peptide vaccine.

The CDR3 bases are TGTGCCAGCAACCGGCAGGGGAACACTGAAGCTTTCTTT. This gives the protein CASNRQGNTEAFF. The V call is TRBV2, the J call TRBJ1-1, with a tentative D call TRBD1 (5 bases). With 7 bases removed from V and 1 base from J, the gap between germline ends came to 10 bases. This CDR3 is 13 amino acids long. The germline CDR1 and CDR2 sequences are SNHLY and FYNNEI.